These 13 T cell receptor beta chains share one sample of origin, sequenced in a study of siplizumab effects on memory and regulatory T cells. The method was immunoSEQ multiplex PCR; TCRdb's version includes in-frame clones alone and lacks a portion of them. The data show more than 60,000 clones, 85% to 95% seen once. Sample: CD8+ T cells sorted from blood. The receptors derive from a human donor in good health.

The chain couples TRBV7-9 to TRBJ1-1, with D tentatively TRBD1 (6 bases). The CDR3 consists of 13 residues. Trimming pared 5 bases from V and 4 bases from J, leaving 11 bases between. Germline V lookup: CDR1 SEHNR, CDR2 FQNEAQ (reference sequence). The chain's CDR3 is CASSPTGFTEAFF. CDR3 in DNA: TGTGCCAGCAGCCCAACAGGGTTCACTGAAGCTTTCTTT.

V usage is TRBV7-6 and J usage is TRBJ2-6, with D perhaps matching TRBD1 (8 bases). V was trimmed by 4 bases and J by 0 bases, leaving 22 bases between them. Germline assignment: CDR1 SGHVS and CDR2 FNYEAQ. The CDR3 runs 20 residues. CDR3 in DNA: TGTGCCAGCAGCTCCGCGGGAGAGACAGGGGCCGTCTCTGGGGCCAACGTCCTGACTTTC. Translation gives CASSSAGETGAVSGANVLTF.

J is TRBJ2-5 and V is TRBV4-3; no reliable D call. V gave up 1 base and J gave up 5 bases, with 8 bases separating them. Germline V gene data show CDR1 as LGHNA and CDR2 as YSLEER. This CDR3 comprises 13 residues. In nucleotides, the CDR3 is TGCGCCAGCAGCCAAGGGGTCGTGGAGACCCAGTACTTC. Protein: CASSQGVVETQYF.

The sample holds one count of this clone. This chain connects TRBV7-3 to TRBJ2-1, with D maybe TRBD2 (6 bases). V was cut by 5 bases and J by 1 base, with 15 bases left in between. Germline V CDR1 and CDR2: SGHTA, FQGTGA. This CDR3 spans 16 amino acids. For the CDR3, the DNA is TGTGCCAGCAGCCGGGACTCGATCCTTTCCTACAATGAGCAGTTCTTC. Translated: CASSRDSILSYNEQFF.

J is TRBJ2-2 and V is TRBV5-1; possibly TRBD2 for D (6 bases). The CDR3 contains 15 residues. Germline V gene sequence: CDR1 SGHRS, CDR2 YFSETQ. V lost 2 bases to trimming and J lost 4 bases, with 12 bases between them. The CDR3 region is CASSFGPGGTGELFF. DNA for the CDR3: TGCGCCAGCAGCTTTGGGCCCGGGGGCACCGGGGAGCTGTTTTTT. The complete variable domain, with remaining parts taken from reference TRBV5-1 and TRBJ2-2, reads KAGVTQTPRYLIKTRGQQVTLSCSPISGHRSVSWYQQTPGQGLQFLFEYFSETQRNKGNFPGRFSGRQFSNSRSEMNVSTLELGDSALYLCASSFGPGGTGELFFGEGSRLTVL.

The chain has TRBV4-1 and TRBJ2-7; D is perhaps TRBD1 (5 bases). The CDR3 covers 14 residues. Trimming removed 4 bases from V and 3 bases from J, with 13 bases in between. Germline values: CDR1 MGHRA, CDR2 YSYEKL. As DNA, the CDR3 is TGCGCCAGCAGCCCGACGACCCAGGGCTACGAGCAGTACTTC. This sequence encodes CASSPTTQGYEQYF.

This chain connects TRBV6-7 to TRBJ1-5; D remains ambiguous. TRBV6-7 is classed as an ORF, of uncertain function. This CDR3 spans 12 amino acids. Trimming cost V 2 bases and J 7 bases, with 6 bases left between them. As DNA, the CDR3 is TGTGCCAGCAGTTACGAGTGGCAGCCCCAGCATTTT. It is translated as CASSYEWQPQHF.

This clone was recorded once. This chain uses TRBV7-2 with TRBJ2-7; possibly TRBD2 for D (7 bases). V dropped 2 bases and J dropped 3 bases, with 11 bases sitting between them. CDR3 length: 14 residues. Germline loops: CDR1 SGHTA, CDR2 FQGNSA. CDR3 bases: TGTGCCAGCAGCTTACCGGGGGGCTACTACGAGCAGTACTTC. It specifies CASSLPGGYYEQYF.

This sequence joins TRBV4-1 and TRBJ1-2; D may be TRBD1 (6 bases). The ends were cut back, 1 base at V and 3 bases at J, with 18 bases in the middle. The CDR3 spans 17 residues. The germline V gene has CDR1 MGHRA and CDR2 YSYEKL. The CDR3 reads CASSQGGGGGMDYGYTF. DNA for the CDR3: TGCGCCAGCAGCCAAGGTGGGGGGGGCGGAATGGACTATGGCTACACCTTC.

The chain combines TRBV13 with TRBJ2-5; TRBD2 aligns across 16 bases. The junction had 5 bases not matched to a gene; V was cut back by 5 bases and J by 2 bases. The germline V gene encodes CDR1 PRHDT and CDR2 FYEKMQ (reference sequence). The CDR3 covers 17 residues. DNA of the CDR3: TGTGCCAGCAGCCCGGGACTAGCGGGGGGGAAACAAGAGACCCAGTACTTC. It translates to CASSPGLAGGKQETQYF.

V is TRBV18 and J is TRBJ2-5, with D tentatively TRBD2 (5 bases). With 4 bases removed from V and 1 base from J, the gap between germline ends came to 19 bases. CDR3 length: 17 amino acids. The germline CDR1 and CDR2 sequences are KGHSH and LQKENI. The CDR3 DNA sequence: TGTGCCAGCTCACTAGGCGGGCGGCAGAGTCTCCAAGAGACCCAGTACTTC. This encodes CASSLGGRQSLQETQYF.

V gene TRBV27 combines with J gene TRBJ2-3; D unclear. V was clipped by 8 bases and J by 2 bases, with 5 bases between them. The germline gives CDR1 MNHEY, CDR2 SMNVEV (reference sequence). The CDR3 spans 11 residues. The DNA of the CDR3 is TGTGCCAGCCAACTCACAGATACGCAGTATTTT. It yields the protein CASQLTDTQYF.

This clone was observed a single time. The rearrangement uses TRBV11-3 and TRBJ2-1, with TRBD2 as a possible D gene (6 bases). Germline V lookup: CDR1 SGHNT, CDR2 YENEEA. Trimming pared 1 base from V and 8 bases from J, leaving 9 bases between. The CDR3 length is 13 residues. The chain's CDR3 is CASSLGLAYEQFF. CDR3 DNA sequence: TGTGCCAGCAGCTTAGGCCTAGCGTATGAGCAGTTCTTC.